The rows below give T cell receptor beta chains drawn from one sample of a study of glioma-infiltrating T cells after dendritic cell vaccination. The assay was immunoSEQ multiplex PCR, and TCRdb's table has in-frame clones only and misses some. Counted here are around 23,000 clones, about 90% occurring once; the ten biggest clones make up less than 3%. The source material was blood, sampled after dendritic cell vaccination. The receptors shown here come from a human donor with glioblastoma. CDR3s include the opening cysteine and the closing phenylalanine or tryptophan. The D gene is left open where the match is weak. Clone sizes are given selectively: once, few, many, or a class where the clone is expanded.

d_gene	v_gene	j_gene	abundance	len	CDR3aa	CDR3nt
-	TRBV4-1	TRBJ2-2	-	16	CASSHPRVLATGELFF	TGCGCCAGCAGCCATCCCAGGGTCCTGGCCACCGGGGAGCTGTTTTTT
TRBD1	TRBV15	TRBJ2-7	-	15	CATSRVAGGAPEQYF	TGTGCCACCAGCAGAGTCGCAGGGGGCGCCCCCGAGCAGTACTTC
-	TRBV6-1	TRBJ1-5	-	13	CASSEAEERPQHF	TGTGCCAGCAGTGAAGCCGAGGAGAGGCCCCAGCATTTT
-	TRBV15	TRBJ2-7	-	15	CATSRQTRTVYEQYF	TGTGCCACCAGCAGACAAACCCGGACAGTCTACGAGCAGTACTTC
-	TRBV5-1	TRBJ2-3	-	16	CASSILKTGYTDTQYF	TGCGCCAGCAGCATCCTAAAAACAGGATACACAGATACGCAGTATTTT
TRBD2	TRBV10-2	TRBJ2-3	-	16	CASTQGLVGATDTQYF	TGCGCCAGCACACAAGGACTAGTTGGGGCCACAGATACGCAGTATTTT
TRBD2	TRBV18	TRBJ2-5	-	15	CASSPSGLAVEAQYF	TGTGCCAGCTCACCCTCCGGACTAGCGGTGGAGGCCCAGTACTTC
TRBD1	TRBV15	TRBJ2-7	-	15	CATANDRGRLYEQYF	TGTGCCACCGCGAACGACAGGGGGCGCCTTTACGAGCAGTACTTC
TRBD1	TRBV5-8	TRBJ1-2	-	14	CASSQDRVAYGYTF	TGTGCCAGCAGCCAGGACAGGGTAGCCTATGGCTACACCTTC
-	TRBV6-6	TRBJ1-5	-	16	CASSYSKRGGNQPQHF	TGTGCCAGCAGTTACTCTAAGAGGGGAGGAAATCAGCCCCAGCATTTT
-	TRBV4-1	TRBJ1-1	-	17	CASSQGNYRQLNTEAFF	TGCGCCAGCAGCCAAGGGAATTATCGACAGCTAAACACTGAAGCTTTCTTT
TRBD1	TRBV5-1	TRBJ2-3	-	17	CASSLAVTGGNADTQYF	TGCGCCAGCAGCTTGGCAGTTACAGGGGGCAACGCAGATACGCAGTATTTT
TRBD1	TRBV7-9	TRBJ1-6	-	15	CASSILGTGHSPLHF	TGTGCCAGCAGCATACTCGGGACAGGGCACTCCCCCCTCCACTTT
TRBD1	TRBV15	TRBJ2-6	-	15	CATSNRGSGANVLTF	TGTGCCACCAGCAACAGGGGCTCTGGGGCCAACGTCCTGACTTTC
-	TRBV12-5	TRBJ2-3	once	14	CASGLGRDFDTQYF	TGTGCTAGTGGCTTGGGACGGGACTTCGATACGCAGTATTTT
-	TRBV15	TRBJ2-1	-	11	CATSPRSEQFF	TGTGCCACCAGTCCTAGGAGTGAGCAGTTCTTC
-	TRBV5-4	TRBJ2-7	-	14	CASSLGGLSYEQYF	TGTGCCAGCAGCTTGGGGGGACTCTCCTACGAGCAGTACTTC
TRBD2	TRBV15	TRBJ2-5	-	16	CATSSPGLAERETQYF	TGTGCCACCAGCAGCCCGGGACTAGCCGAAAGAGAGACCCAGTACTTC
TRBD1	TRBV13	TRBJ1-6	-	14	CASSPDRGRAPLHF	TGTGCCAGCAGTCCCGACAGGGGTAGGGCACCCCTCCACTTT
-	TRBV6-1	TRBJ2-5	-	16	CASSDRGRGWGETQYF	TGTGCCAGCAGTGATAGGGGCAGGGGCTGGGGGGAGACCCAGTACTTC
-	TRBV6-5	TRBJ1-4	-	15	CASRAENIKGEKLFF	TGTGCCAGCAGGGCGGAAAACATAAAGGGGGAAAAACTGTTTTTT
TRBD2	TRBV5-8	TRBJ2-1	-	18	CASSSLLSLAAPLNEQFF	TGTGCCAGCAGCTCCTTACTGAGTCTAGCGGCTCCACTCAATGAGCAGTTCTTC
TRBD1	TRBV5-1	TRBJ1-2	-	15	CASSLLQGTESGYTF	TGCGCCAGCAGCTTGTTGCAAGGGACAGAGAGTGGCTACACCTTC
TRBD1	TRBV2	TRBJ1-1	-	15	CASSELGQPNTEAFF	TGTGCCAGCAGTGAATTGGGACAGCCGAACACTGAAGCTTTCTTT
-	TRBV4-1	TRBJ1-2	once	15	CASSPVSGELYGYTF	TGCGCCAGCAGCCCAGTTAGTGGGGAGTTATATGGCTACACCTTC
TRBD2	TRBV10-3	TRBJ2-5	-	14	CAISEPRLAGTQYF	TGTGCCATCAGTGAGCCCCGACTAGCCGGGACCCAGTACTTC
-	TRBV29-1	TRBJ1-1	-	14	CSVLQARRNTEAFF	TGCAGCGTTCTTCAAGCTCGAAGGAACACTGAAGCTTTCTTT